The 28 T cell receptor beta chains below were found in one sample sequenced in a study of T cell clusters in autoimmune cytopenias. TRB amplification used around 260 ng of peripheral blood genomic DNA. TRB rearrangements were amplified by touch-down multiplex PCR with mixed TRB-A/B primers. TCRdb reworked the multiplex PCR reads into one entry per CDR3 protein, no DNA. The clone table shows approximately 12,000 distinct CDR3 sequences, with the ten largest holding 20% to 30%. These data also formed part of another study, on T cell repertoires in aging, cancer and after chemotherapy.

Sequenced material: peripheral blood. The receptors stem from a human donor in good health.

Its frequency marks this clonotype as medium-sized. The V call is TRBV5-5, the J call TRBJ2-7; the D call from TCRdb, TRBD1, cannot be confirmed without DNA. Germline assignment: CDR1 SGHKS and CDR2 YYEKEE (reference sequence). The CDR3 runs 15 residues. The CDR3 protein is CASSSPGQKGYEQYF.

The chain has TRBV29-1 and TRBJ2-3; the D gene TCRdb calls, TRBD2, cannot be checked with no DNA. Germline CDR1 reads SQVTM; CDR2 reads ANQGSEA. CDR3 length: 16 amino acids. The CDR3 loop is CSVEARTSGGTDTQYF.

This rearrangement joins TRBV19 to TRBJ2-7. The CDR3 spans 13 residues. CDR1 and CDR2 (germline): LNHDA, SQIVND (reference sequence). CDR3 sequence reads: CASSMAIAYEQYF.

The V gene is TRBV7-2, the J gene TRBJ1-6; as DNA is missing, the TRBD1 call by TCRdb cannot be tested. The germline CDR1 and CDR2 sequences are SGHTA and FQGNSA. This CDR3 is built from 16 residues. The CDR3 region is CASSLTRQGGNSPLHF. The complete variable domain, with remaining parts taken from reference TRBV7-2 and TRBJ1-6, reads GAGVSQSPSNKVTEKGKDVELRCDPISGHTALYWYRQSLGQGLEFLIYFQGNSAPDKSGLPSDRFSAERTGGSVSTLTIQRTQQEDSAVYLCASSLTRQGGNSPLHFGNGTRLTVT.

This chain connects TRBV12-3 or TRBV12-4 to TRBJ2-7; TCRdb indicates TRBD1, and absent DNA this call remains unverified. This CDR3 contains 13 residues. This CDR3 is CASTQGRNYEQYF.

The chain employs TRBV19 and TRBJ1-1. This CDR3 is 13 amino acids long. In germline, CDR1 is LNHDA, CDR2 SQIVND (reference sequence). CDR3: CASSQRLNTEAFF.

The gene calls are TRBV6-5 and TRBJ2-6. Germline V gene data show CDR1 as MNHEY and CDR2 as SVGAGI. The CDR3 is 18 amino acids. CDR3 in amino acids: CASSYGRSFSSGANVLTF.

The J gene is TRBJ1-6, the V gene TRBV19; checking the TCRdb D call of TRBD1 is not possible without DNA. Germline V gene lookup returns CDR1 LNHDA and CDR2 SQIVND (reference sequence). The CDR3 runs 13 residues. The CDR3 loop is CAGRQGENSPLHF.

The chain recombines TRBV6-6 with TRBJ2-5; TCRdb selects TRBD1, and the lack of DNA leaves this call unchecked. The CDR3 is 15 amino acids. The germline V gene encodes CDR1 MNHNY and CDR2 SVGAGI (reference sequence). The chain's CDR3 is CASSYSARGVETQYF.

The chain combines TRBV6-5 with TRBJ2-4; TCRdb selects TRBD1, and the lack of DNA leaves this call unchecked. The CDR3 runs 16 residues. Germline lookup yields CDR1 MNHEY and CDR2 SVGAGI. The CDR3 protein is CASSYKAQGAKNIQYF.

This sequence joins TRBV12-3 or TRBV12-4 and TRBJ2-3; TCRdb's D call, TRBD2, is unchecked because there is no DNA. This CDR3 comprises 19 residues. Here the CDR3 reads CASSFETGTSGGNTDTQYF.

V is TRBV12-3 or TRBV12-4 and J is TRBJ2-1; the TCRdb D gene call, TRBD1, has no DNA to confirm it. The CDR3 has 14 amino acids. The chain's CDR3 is CASSFSGGHNEQFF.

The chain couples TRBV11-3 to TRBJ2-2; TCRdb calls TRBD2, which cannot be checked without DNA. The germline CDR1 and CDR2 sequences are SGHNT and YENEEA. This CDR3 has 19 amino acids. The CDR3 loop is CASSYPGLAGGKTTGELFF.

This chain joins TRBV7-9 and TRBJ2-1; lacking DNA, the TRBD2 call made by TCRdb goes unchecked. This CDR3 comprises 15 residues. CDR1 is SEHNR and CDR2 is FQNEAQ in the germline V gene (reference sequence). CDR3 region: CASSSWTSGDNEQFF.

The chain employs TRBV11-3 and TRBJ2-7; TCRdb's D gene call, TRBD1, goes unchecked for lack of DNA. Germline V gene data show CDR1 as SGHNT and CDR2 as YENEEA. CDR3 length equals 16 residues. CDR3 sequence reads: CASSLLGTPPIYEQYF. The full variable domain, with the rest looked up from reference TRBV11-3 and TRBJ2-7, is EAGVVQSPRYKIIEKKQPVAFWCNPISGHNTLYWYLQNLGQGPELLIRYENEEAVDDSQLPKDRFSAERLKGVDSTLKIQPAELGDSAVYLCASSLLGTPPIYEQYFGPGTRLTVT.

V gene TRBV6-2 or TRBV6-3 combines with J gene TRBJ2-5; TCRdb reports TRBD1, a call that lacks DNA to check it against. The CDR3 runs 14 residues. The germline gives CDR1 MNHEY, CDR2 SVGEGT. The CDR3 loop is CASNNRGPGETQYF.

The CDR3: CASSRDTGNEQFF. The chain links TRBV6-5 to TRBJ2-1; TCRdb's D gene call, TRBD1, goes unchecked for lack of DNA. CDR3 length equals 13 residues. The germline V gene has CDR1 MNHEY and CDR2 SVGAGI.

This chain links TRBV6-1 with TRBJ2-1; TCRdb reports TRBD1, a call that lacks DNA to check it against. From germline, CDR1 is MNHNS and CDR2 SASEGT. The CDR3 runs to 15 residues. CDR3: CASSERDNSYNEQFF.

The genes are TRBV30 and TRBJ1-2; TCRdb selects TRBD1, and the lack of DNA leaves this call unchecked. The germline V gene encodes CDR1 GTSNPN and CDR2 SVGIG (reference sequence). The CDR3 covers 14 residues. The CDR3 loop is CAWTTGQGGRGYTF.

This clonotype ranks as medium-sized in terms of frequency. CDR3 region: CASSETATNEKLFF. The chain employs TRBV19 and TRBJ1-4. Per the germline V gene, CDR1 is LNHDA and CDR2 is SQIVND (reference sequence). The CDR3 runs 14 residues.

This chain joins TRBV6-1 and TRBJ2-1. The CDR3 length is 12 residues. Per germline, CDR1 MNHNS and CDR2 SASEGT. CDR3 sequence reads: CASNNGVNEQFF.

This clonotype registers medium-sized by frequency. CDR3 region: CSVRLTEYGYTF. V gene TRBV29-1 combines with J gene TRBJ1-2; the D call from TCRdb, TRBD1, cannot be confirmed without DNA. Germline lookup yields CDR1 SQVTM and CDR2 ANQGSEA. The CDR3 is 12 residues long.

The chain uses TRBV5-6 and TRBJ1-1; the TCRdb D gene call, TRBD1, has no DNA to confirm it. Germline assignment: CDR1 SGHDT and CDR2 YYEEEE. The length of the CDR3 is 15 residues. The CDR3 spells CASSPTDRASTEAFF.

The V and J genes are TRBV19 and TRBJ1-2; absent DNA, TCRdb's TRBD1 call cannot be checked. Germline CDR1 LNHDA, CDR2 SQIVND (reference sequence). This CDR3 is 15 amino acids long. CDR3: CASPGQGVGNYGYTF. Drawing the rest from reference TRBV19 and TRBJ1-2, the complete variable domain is DGGITQSPKYLFRKEGQNVTLSCEQNLNHDAMYWYRQDPGQGLRLIYYSQIVNDFQKGDIAEGYSVSREKKESFPLTVTSAQKNPTAFYLCASPGQGVGNYGYTFGSGTRLTVV.

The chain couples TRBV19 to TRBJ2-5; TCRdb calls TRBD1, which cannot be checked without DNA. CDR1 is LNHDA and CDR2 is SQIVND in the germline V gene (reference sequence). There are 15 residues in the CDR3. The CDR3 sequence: CASPISVGVQETQYF. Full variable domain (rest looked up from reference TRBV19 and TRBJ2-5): DGGITQSPKYLFRKEGQNVTLSCEQNLNHDAMYWYRQDPGQGLRLIYYSQIVNDFQKGDIAEGYSVSREKKESFPLTVTSAQKNPTAFYLCASPISVGVQETQYFGPGTRLLVL.

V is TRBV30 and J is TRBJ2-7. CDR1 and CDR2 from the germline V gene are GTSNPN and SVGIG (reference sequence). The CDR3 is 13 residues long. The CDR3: CAWSEQGFNEQYF.

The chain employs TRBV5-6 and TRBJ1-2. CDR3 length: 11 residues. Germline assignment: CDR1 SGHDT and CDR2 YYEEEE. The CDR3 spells CASSLGYGYTF.

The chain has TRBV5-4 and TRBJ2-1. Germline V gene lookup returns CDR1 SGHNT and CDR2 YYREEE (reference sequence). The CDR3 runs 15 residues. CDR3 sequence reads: CASSLGETGYNEQFF. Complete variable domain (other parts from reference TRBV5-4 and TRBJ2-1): ETGVTQSPTHLIKTRGQQVTLRCSSQSGHNTVSWYQQALGQGPQFIFQYYREEENGRGNFPPRFSGLQFPNYSSELNVNALELDDSALYLCASSLGETGYNEQFFGPGTRLTVL.